This TCR beta chain came from a study of CD8+CD57+ T cells in acquired aplastic anemia. Study-wide context: The average for DNA from sorted CD4+ and CD8+ cells was approximately 3.2 ug.

Selection for sequencing was limited to patients who had shown CD8+CD57+ cell expansion by flow cytometry. This clonotype was counted ten times or more. The antigen is unknown. Study-level points and caveats: Sharing between patients and controls was observed for over 25 CD8+ CDR3 sequences.

The CDR3 totals 15 residues. Germline V gene lookup returns CDR1 DFQATT and CDR2 SNEGSKA (reference sequence). Trimming removed 2 bases from V and 2 bases from J, with 16 bases in between. Genomic DNA acted as the template from which TCR beta VDJ combination and CDR3 sequence profiling were carried out. From the reads, TCRdb called clonotypes with MiXCR, one entry per CDR3 protein. Altogether 150,000 to 200,000 distinct CDR3 sequences are present, about 50% being singletons, with the ten largest covering more than 30%. The sequencing sample was made of sorted CD4+, CD8+, or CD8+CD57+ T cells (not recorded which) from PBMCs. V and J are TRBV20-1 and TRBJ2-7, with a weak D call TRBD1 (6 bases). The receptor comes from a human donor with aplastic anemia. The CDR3 sequence is CSARHGQRDTYEQYF. CDR3 sequence (DNA): TGCAGTGCTAGACACGGACAGCGAGATACCTACGAGCAGTACTTC.